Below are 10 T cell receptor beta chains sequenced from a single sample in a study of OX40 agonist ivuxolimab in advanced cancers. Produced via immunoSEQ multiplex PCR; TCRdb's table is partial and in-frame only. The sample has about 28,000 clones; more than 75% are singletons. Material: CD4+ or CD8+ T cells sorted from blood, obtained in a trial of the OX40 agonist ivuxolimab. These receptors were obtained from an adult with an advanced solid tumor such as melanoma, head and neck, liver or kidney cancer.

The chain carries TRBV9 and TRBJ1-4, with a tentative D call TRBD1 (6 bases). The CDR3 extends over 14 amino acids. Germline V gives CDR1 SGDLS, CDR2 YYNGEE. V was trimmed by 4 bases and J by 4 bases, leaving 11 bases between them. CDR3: CASSPQGGNEKLFF. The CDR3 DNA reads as TGTGCCAGCAGCCCACAGGGTGGTAATGAAAAACTGTTTTTT.

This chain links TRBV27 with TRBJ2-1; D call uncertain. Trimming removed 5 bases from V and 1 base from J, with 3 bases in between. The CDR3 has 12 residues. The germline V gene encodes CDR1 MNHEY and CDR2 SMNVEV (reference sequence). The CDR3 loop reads CASSLSYNEQFF. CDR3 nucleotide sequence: TGTGCCAGCAGTCTTTCCTACAATGAGCAGTTCTTC.

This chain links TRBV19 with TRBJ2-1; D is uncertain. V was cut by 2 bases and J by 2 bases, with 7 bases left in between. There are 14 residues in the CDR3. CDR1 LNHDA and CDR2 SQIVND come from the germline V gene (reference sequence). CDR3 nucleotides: TGTGCCAGTAGTATAATGGGGACCTACAATGAGCAGTTCTTC. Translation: CASSIMGTYNEQFF.

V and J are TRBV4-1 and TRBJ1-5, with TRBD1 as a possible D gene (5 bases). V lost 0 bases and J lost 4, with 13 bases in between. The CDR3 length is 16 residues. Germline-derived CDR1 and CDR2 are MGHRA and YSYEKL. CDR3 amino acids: CASSQEMGGRNQPQHF. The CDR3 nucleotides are TGCGCCAGCAGCCAAGAGATGGGGGGAAGGAATCAGCCCCAGCATTTT.

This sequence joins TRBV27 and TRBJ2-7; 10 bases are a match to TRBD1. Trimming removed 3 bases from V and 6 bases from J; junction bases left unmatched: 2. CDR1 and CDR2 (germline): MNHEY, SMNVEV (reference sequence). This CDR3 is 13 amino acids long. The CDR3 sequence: CASSFRTGGEQYF. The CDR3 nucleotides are TGTGCCAGCAGTTTCAGGACAGGGGGCGAGCAGTACTTC.

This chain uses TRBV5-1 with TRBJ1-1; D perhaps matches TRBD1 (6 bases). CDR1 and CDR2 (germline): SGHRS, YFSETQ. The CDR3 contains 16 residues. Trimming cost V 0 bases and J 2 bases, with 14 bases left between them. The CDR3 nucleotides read TGCGCCAGCAGCTTGGAGGGGGTGACGTTAAACACTGAAGCTTTCTTT. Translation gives CASSLEGVTLNTEAFF.

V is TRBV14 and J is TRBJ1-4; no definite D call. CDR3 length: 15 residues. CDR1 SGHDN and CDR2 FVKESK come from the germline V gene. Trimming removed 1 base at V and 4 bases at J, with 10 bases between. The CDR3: CASSQGETSNEKLFF. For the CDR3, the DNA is TGTGCCAGCAGCCAAGGGGAGACAAGTAATGAAAAACTGTTTTTT.

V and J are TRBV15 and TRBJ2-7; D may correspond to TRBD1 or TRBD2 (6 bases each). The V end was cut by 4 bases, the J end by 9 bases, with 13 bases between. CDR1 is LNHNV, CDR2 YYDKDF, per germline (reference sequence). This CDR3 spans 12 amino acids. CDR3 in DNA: TGTGCCACCAGCACTGAGGGGGGCGGGCAGTACTTC. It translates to CATSTEGGGQYF.

The CDR3 sequence is CASRHYRGRPYEQYF. The CDR3 region has the DNA TGTGCCAGCAGACATTACAGGGGGCGCCCCTACGAGCAGTACTTC. This sequence joins TRBV13 and TRBJ2-7; TRBD1 matches 9 bases. V shed 6 bases, J shed 2 bases, and the junction held 8 bases outside the gene matches. This CDR3 contains 15 residues. CDR1 and CDR2 from the germline V gene are PRHDT and FYEKMQ (reference sequence).

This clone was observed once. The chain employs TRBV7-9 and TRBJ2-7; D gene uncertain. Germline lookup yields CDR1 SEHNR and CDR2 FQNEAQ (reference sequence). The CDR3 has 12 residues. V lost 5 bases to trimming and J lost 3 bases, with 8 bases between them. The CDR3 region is CASSLDNYEQYF. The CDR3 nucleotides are TGTGCCAGCAGCCTTGACAACTACGAGCAGTACTTC. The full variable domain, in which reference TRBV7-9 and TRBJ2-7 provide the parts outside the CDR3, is DTGVSQNPRHKITKRGQNVTFRCDPISEHNRLYWYRQTLGQGPEFLTYFQNEAQLEKSRLLSDRFSAERPKGSFSTLEIQRTEQGDSAMYLCASSLDNYEQYFGPGTRLTVT.